This entry concerns a single T cell receptor beta chain. The antigen is undetermined. The sample is drawn from a study of blood T cells in healthy people across ages. General observations from the study: A strong correlation was found between TCR beta diversity and the percentage of naive T cells.

V was trimmed by 8 bases and J by 10 bases, leaving 21 bases between them. The germline gives CDR1 SEHNR, CDR2 FQNEAQ (reference sequence). The CDR3 extends over 14 amino acids. Sample-barcoded 5' priming and a J-beta primer mix drove a second PCR of roughly 6 to 12 cycles. Each CDR3 protein is one row after TCRdb ran MiXCR on the 5' RACE reads. The sample carries about 1.8 million distinct CDR3 sequences, less than 50% recorded once. The source is a woman aged 40 to 50 in good health. Sequencing input: blood. The rearrangement joins TRBV7-9 to TRBJ2-1; tentatively, D is TRBD2 (6 bases). The CDR3 DNA follows: TGTGCCAGCGACGCGGGGACCACAAAAGGGGAGCAGTTCTTC. It specifies CASDAGTTKGEQFF.